This T cell receptor (beta chain) was profiled in a study of shared clonotypes between healthy human individuals (dated by TCRdb to the early 2020s). Describing the broader study: A few men and a couple of women, aged 18 to 49 years, made up the cohort. Leukapheresis yielded between about 0.94 and 9 billion PBMCs per donor. To increase sequencing depth and limit assay-specific biases, different laboratories used diverse techniques to prepare libraries and sequence TCR repertoires. For each donor, CD4 naive and CD4 memory were each given three plates, CD8 naive was given two plates, and CD8 memory was given one plate. To estimate repertoire size and how much clonotype sharing occurs between individuals, the study deeply sequenced the blood TCR repertoires of several healthy adults.

The investigation overall reported the following: Clonotypes shared by all four sorted-subset donors showed higher generation probabilities than non-shared clonotypes. The genetic and exposure-history diversity represented was limited by the small number of donors. Sharing across several donors was observed for around 5% of naive CD4, over 3% of naive CD8, roughly 2.3% of memory CD4, and 0.4% of memory CD8 clonotypes. Pairwise subsampling led to the expectation that sequencing depth would affect the degree of clonotype sharing among donors. Incomplete sequencing was indicated by rarefaction of sorted-subset datasets, despite the large sequencing depth. Sampling was restricted to blood, and TCR repertoires in tissue are likely to differ from TCR repertoires in blood. Naive subsets generally had larger estimated clonotype richness than memory subsets.

Including cysteine and phenylalanine, the CDR3 has 14 amino acids. Only the CDR3 portion is preserved as DNA: 42 bases, with reading frame beginning at the first base. Sequences SGHRS (CDR1) and YFSETQ (CDR2) are obtained from the germline V gene. V is clipped by 0 bases and J by 2 bases, and the sequence between their germline boundaries is 9 bases long. Donors were healthy HIV-negative adults with no recently reported acute infections or vaccinations. Every donor was a Caucasian adult residing in Nashville, Tennessee, USA. CD4+ T cells were enriched by magnetic negative selection, after which naive cells were positively selected on CD45RA and the negative fraction was taken as the memory subset. After blood collection by leukapheresis, PBMCs were isolated using Ficoll-Histopaque density gradient centrifugation and then cryopreserved in the vapor phase of liquid nitrogen. Purity and quantity of every magnetically sorted T cell population were checked by analytical flow cytometry. Genomic DNA was isolated from every sorted fraction and measured by UV absorbance on a Nanodrop 2000c.

TCR CDR3 regions were amplified from genomic DNA by multiplex PCR using the deep immunoSEQ assay. For each cell subset, the extracted genomic DNA was distributed evenly across all wells of several immunoSEQ 96-well plates, and each plate served as one replicate. For sorted subsets, roughly 200 ng of genomic DNA, equivalent to some 33,000 T cell genomes, went into each replicate PCR. Purified libraries were measured with a Qubit 3.0 fluorometer, size-checked on a Bioanalyzer 2100, and measured again with the KAPA Library Quantification kit. A separate single-read 150-cycle Illumina NextSeq 550 flow cell was used to sequence each immunoSEQ 96-well plate. Regarding the original processing steps: Because the immunoSEQ output included only junctional sequences and no quality scores, the filtering could not be the same as the filtering used for full-length reads. To assign V/J genes and CDR3, sequences were annotated using PyIR, a Python wrapper for IgBLAST v1.9, with IMGT germline references. Any read was removed if the V/J assignment was weak (E-value above 1e-6), the CDR3 was missing, or the read contained stop codons, out-of-frame junctions, or ambiguous translated residues. V3J clonotypes were defined as sequences sharing the same inferred V gene, J gene, and CDR3 amino acid sequence. The percentage overlap between two repertoires was calculated by dividing the number of shared unique clonotypes by the size of the smaller repertoire. RTK rarefaction, the Chao1 estimator, and Recon v2.1 estimates of unobserved clonotypes were used to assess repertoire richness. OLGA was used to compute generation probabilities for all TCRbeta clonotypes that the gDNA method yielded from four donors. The clones in this table, taken by TCRdb from immuneACCESS, are in-frame only. Not every clone is retained; where verified, under half of the shortfall comes from an unresolved V gene, and the cause of the rest is unknown. V and J calls and clone size are given by that table; D and trimming were obtained from the DNA. This sample comprises over a million clones, more than 75% of them detected only once. The top ten clonotypes cover 0.61% of the sample.

On this clone itself: It has no known antigen specificity. No much larger clone exists at a distance of one base, and base qualities are not known.

The TCR comes from a man younger than 30 in good health. Some clones in this sample may be carry-over from other donors' samples. Sequenced: memory CD4+ T cells from PBMCs. The cell subset or site label, as the study defines it: CD45RA-negative fraction. Here the chain combines TRBV5-1 and TRBJ2-7; no D gene is confidently identified. The DNA sequence is as follows: TGCGCCAGCAGCTTGGGGCACGGAACCTACGAGCAGTACTTC. The translation is CASSLGHGTYEQYF.